Listed below are T cell receptor beta chains from one sample, sequenced in a study of human T cells and chemical hapten exposure. Each CDR3 protein is one row after TCRdb ran MiXCR on the RACE reads. The table lists 100,000 to 120,000 distinct CDR3 sequences, less than 45% of them singletons. The starting material was whole blood, obtained in connection with sensitization to the hapten diphenylcyclopropenone (DPC). These receptors were obtained from a man aged 35 to 55 with alopecia areata. Some clones in this sample may be carry-over from other donors' samples. CDR3s include the opening cysteine and the closing phenylalanine or tryptophan. The D gene is left open where the match is weak. Clone size is stated in some rows and not others, as once, few, many or a class when expanded.

j_call d_call v_call clone_size cdr3_nt cdr3_aa
TRBJ1-2 . TRBV4-3 few TGCGCCAGCAGCCAAGATGGGGCAGGGAACTATGGCTACACCTTC CASSQDGAGNYGYTF
TRBJ1-2 . TRBV5-5 . TGTGCCAGCAGCGAGGGACGGAACTATGGCTACACCTTC CASSEGRNYGYTF
TRBJ2-7 . TRBV9 . TGTGCCAGCAGCCTGTACCCGGGACCCGAGGGTCGGGAGCAGTACTTC CASSLYPGPEGREQYF
TRBJ2-7 . TRBV27 . TGTGCCAGCAGTCAGAGTACAACCTTCAACGAGCAGTACTTC CASSQSTTFNEQYF
TRBJ1-5 . TRBV10-3 . TGTGCCATCAGTTCCAGCAATCAGCCCCAGCATTTT CAISSSNQPQHF
TRBJ2-5 . TRBV7-2 few TGTGCCAGCAGCTCAGGGCCGCTTTTGGAGACCCAGTACTTC CASSSGPLLETQYF
TRBJ2-3 . TRBV29-1 . TGCAGCGTTGATGGGCCAGATACGCAGTATTTT CSVDGPDTQYF
TRBJ2-7 TRBD1 TRBV6-5 few TGTGCCAGCGGACAGGGGGGCGAGCAGTACTTC CASGQGGEQYF
TRBJ2-3 TRBD1 TRBV20-1 . TGCAGTGCTAGAGATTGGGACAGGGGTAACACAGATACGCAGTATTTT CSARDWDRGNTDTQYF
TRBJ2-3 TRBD1 TRBV10-3 . TGTGCCATCAGTGGAGACAGGGGAAGCACAGATACGCAGTATTTT CAISGDRGSTDTQYF
TRBJ2-5 . TRBV7-9 . TGTGCCAGCATGGCTGGAGCAACTGAGACCCAGTACTTC CASMAGATETQYF
TRBJ2-3 TRBD2 TRBV7-8 . TGTGCCAGCAGCTTCTCCGGGACTAGTGTTCTGGGGCAGTATTTT CASSFSGTSVLGQYF
TRBJ2-3 TRBD2 TRBV6-2/TRBV6-3 . TGTGCCAGCAGATACCGAGCGGGAATCACAGATACGCAGTATTTT CASRYRAGITDTQYF
TRBJ1-2 TRBD1 TRBV5-1 . TGCGCCAGCAGCTTGGGGCTGACAGGGGCTAACTATGGCTACACCTTC CASSLGLTGANYGYTF
TRBJ2-2 TRBD2 TRBV9 . TGTGCCAGCAGCACCATACTACTAGCGGGAGGTAACACCGGGGAGCTGTTTTTT CASSTILLAGGNTGELFF
TRBJ2-1 . TRBV14 . TGTGCCAGCAGTCAGACAGGCGCCAGCTCCTACAATGAGCAGTTCTTC CASSQTGASSYNEQFF
TRBJ2-6 TRBD1 TRBV5-1 . TGCGCCAGCAGCTTGACGATAAGGACAGGGGGATCTGGGGCCAACGTCCTGACTTTC CASSLTIRTGGSGANVLTF
TRBJ2-5 TRBD2 TRBV7-2 . TGTGCCAGCAGCTCAGGACTAGCGGGGCAAGAGACCCAGTACTTC CASSSGLAGQETQYF